This TCR beta chain is from a study of prognosis after radiotherapy for stage I lung cancer. Overall study: Median age was about 69 years (about 53 to 84) among 10 to 15 men and a handful of women. Radiotherapy was SBRT in 3 to 5 fractions with a biologically effective dose of at least 100 Gy.

The TCR beta CDR3 region was amplified from genomic DNA, with two rounds of multiplex PCR being used for the amplification. Round-one PCR had primers specific to each TRBV and TRBJ gene. TCRdb reprocessed the multiplex PCR reads via MiXCR and lists one record per CDR3 protein. The sample carries around 19,000 distinct CDR3 sequences, around 50% recorded once. This clonotype was seen repeatedly, ten times or more. The source was PBMCs, collected before or after stereotactic body radiation therapy (not recorded which). The source of this sequence is a donor of 50 years or more with non-small cell lung cancer.

The CDR3 coding sequence is TGTGCCAGCAGCCAATCCCCAGCGGGGCAAGAGACCCAGTACTTC. Encoded protein: CASSQSPAGQETQYF. The chain combines TRBV7-2 with TRBJ2-5; 7 nucleotides match TRBD2. The trim removed 5 bases at V and 2 bases at J, leaving 8 bases unmatched. This CDR3 is built from 15 residues. Germline CDR1 and CDR2: SGHTA and FQGNSA.